These 28 T cell receptor beta chains share one sample of origin, sequenced in a study of T cells after somatic rescue of genetic block. Clones were read by immunoSEQ multiplex PCR, and TCRdb kept only the in-frame ones, dropping some. The profile shows about 6,800 clones, 81% of them singletons. Sequencing was done on a sample of peripheral blood mononuclear cells (PBMCs). The source of these receptors is a boy younger than 18.

The rearrangement joins TRBV2 to TRBJ2-3, with D possibly being TRBD1 (5 bases). Trimming pared 6 bases from V and 0 bases from J, leaving 13 bases between. The CDR3 loop spans 15 amino acids. CDR1 is SNHLY and CDR2 is FYNNEI in the germline V gene. This CDR3 reads CASRIGDSSTDTQYF. The CDR3 DNA reads TGTGCCAGCAGAATAGGGGATTCTAGCACAGATACGCAGTATTTT.

This chain joins TRBV18 and TRBJ2-7; the D gene is possibly TRBD2 (6 bases). V was pared by 3 bases and J by 6 bases, with 12 bases between. The CDR3 is 13 amino acids. Germline values: CDR1 KGHSH, CDR2 LQKENI. The CDR3 is CASSPVGGGEQYF. In DNA form, the CDR3 reads TGTGCCAGCTCACCCGTCGGGGGTGGCGAGCAGTACTTC. Together with reference TRBV18 and TRBJ2-7, the CDR3 gives the full variable domain: NAGVMQNPRHLVRRRGQEARLRCSPMKGHSHVYWYRQLPEEGLKFMVYLQKENIIDESGMPKERFSAEFPKEGPSILRIQQVVRGDSAAYFCASSPVGGGEQYFGPGTRLTVT.

The chain couples TRBV4-1 to TRBJ1-1; TRBD1 is a possible D gene (6 bases). V was trimmed by 3 bases and J by 0 bases, leaving 11 bases between them. The CDR3 is 15 residues long. Germline assignment: CDR1 MGHRA and CDR2 YSYEKL. CDR3 protein: CASSQEDSLNTEAFF. CDR3 bases: TGCGCCAGCAGCCAGGAGGACAGTCTGAACACTGAAGCTTTCTTT.

V is TRBV15 and J is TRBJ2-3; D ambiguous. The germline V gene encodes CDR1 LNHNV and CDR2 YYDKDF (reference sequence). The CDR3 runs to 15 residues. Trimming shortened V by 3 bases and J by 1 base, and 11 bases separated the two germline ends. In nucleotides, the CDR3 is TGTGCCACCAGCAGGGACCCTCTACGCACAGATACGCAGTATTTT. Encoded protein: CATSRDPLRTDTQYF.

The gene calls are TRBV19 and TRBJ2-7; D ambiguous. Trimming removed 1 base at V and 0 bases at J, with 10 bases between. Germline V CDR1 and CDR2: LNHDA, SQIVND (reference sequence). The CDR3 extends over 15 amino acids. The CDR3 reads CASSIGGSSSYEQYF. The CDR3 DNA follows: TGTGCCAGTAGTATAGGAGGCTCTAGCTCCTACGAGCAGTACTTC.

Worth noting for this clone: Other DNA sequences of this sample code for an identical CDR3. V gene TRBV6-1 combines with J gene TRBJ2-7, with D hard to call. There are 13 residues in the CDR3. V was shortened by 8 bases and J by 3 bases, with 14 bases between the two germline ends. In germline, CDR1 is MNHNS, CDR2 SASEGT. This CDR3 reads CASLREEVYEQYF. CDR3 DNA sequence: TGTGCCAGCCTACGAGAGGAAGTCTACGAGCAGTACTTC.

This chain connects TRBV25-1 to TRBJ2-5, with a possible D match to TRBD2 (6 bases). The CDR3 consists of 16 residues. Germline V gene lookup returns CDR1 MGHDK and CDR2 SYGVNS. V was cut by 2 bases and J by 4 bases, with 17 bases left in between. Here the CDR3 DNA reads TGTGCCAGCAGTGAACCGACTAGAAATTTCCCAGAGACCCAGTACTTC. It translates to CASSEPTRNFPETQYF.

The chain is built from TRBV5-5 and TRBJ2-7; no reliable D call. Germline V gene lookup returns CDR1 SGHKS and CDR2 YYEKEE (reference sequence). V lost 4 bases, J lost 0 bases, and 14 bases lay in between. The length of the CDR3 is 15 residues. The CDR3 spells CASSPPPGSSYEQYF. Here the CDR3 DNA reads TGTGCCAGCAGCCCGCCGCCGGGCAGCTCCTACGAGCAGTACTTC.

V is TRBV27 and J is TRBJ1-1; D perhaps matches TRBD1 (6 bases). Germline V lookup: CDR1 MNHEY, CDR2 SMNVEV (reference sequence). V lost 5 bases to trimming and J lost 0 bases, with 10 bases between them. The CDR3 has 14 amino acids. The DNA for the CDR3 is TGTGCCAGCAGTAGAGGGACACTGAACACTGAAGCTTTCTTT. Protein sequence: CASSRGTLNTEAFF.

The genes are TRBV9 and TRBJ2-1; TRBD2 is a possible D gene (6 bases). V lost 3 bases and J 5 bases, leaving 15 bases between the germline ends. CDR1 is SGDLS, CDR2 YYNGEE, per germline. CDR3 length: 15 amino acids. CDR3 in amino acids: CASSGRGSTNNEQFF. In nucleotides, the CDR3 is TGTGCCAGCAGCGGACGGGGGTCGACTAACAATGAGCAGTTCTTC.

On this clone itself: The same CDR3 can be traced to other DNA sequences in this sample. The chain combines TRBV15 with TRBJ2-5, with a weak D call TRBD2 (5 bases). This CDR3 contains 15 residues. The germline gives CDR1 LNHNV, CDR2 YYDKDF (reference sequence). V lost 0 bases, J lost 4 bases, and 12 bases lay in between. CDR3 coding DNA: TGTGCCACCAGCAGAGATCGTGGAGGTGGAGAGACCCAGTACTTC. Its protein product is CATSRDRGGGETQYF.

This chain joins TRBV29-1 and TRBJ2-1, with D unresolved. Germline-derived CDR1 and CDR2 are SQVTM and ANQGSEA. The CDR3 extends over 12 amino acids. V was trimmed by 7 bases and J by 6 bases, leaving 13 bases between them. The CDR3 loop reads CSAFLSPNEQFF. The CDR3 nucleotides are TGCAGCGCTTTTCTAAGTCCCAATGAGCAGTTCTTC.

Only one count was recorded for this clone. CDR3 protein: CASGFGVWETQYF. The CDR3 DNA reads TGTGCTAGTGGTTTTGGGGTTTGGGAGACCCAGTACTTC. V gene TRBV12-5 combines with J gene TRBJ2-5; D ambiguous. Germline CDR1 reads LGHNT; CDR2 reads FRNRAP. The CDR3 sequence is 13 residues long. The V gene lost 3 bases and the J gene lost 5 bases, with 10 bases spanning the gap.

This clone was detected only a few times. The genes are TRBV5-1 and TRBJ2-2; D is uncertain. Deletions cut 1 base from V and 1 base from J, with 2 bases between. The CDR3 totals 13 residues. The V gene's germline CDR1 is SGHRS and CDR2 YFSETQ. The CDR3, as DNA: TGCGCCAGCAGCTTGCAGAACACCGGGGAGCTGTTTTTT. Translating gives CASSLQNTGELFF.

The rearrangement joins TRBV6-1 to TRBJ1-5; no reliable D call. The V end was cut by 1 base, the J end by 3 bases, with 10 bases between. The CDR3 covers 15 residues. Germline values: CDR1 MNHNS, CDR2 SASEGT. The CDR3 nucleotides read TGTGCCAGCAGTGAAGTGGAGGGTATCAATCAGCCCCAGCATTTT. Protein: CASSEVEGINQPQHF.

Details on this clone: One end of the junction fails to match germline, which may point to a read error. This sample also contains other DNA sequences that code for the same CDR3. The chain is built from TRBV28 and TRBJ2-7; 9 bases fit TRBD2. The germline V gene encodes CDR1 MDHEN and CDR2 SYDVKM. This CDR3 is built from 15 residues. The CDR3 is CASSPPGLAAYEQYF. The CDR3 bases are TGTGCCAGCAGTCCCCCGGGACTAGCCGCCTACGAACAGTACTTC. Drawing the rest from reference TRBV28 and TRBJ2-7, the complete variable domain is DVKVTQSSRYLVKRTGEKVFLECVQDMDHENMFWYRQDPGLGLRLIYFSYDVKMKEKGDIPEGYSVSREKKERFSLILESASTNQTSMYLCASSPPGLAAYEQYFGPGTRLTVT.

The V gene is TRBV6-6, the J gene TRBJ2-3; TRBD1 agrees at 8 bases. Trimming took 6 bases from V and 6 from J; bases not matched to a gene: 11. This CDR3 contains 15 residues. CDR1 and CDR2 (germline): MNHNY, SVGAGI (reference sequence). The CDR3 region is CASSESGGPGDTQYF. The CDR3 region has the DNA TGTGCCAGCAGCGAATCAGGGGGCCCCGGGGATACGCAGTATTTT.

The CDR3 DNA follows: TGCGCCAGCAGCACAGGGACAGGGAATGGTGAAAAACTGTTTTTT. It specifies CASSTGTGNGEKLFF. V usage is TRBV5-1 and J usage is TRBJ1-4, with 9 bases fitting TRBD1. CDR1 and CDR2 (germline): SGHRS, YFSETQ. V lost 4 bases to trimming and J lost 7 bases; unmatched junction nucleotides: 8. The CDR3 sequence is 15 residues long.

CDR3 DNA sequence: TGCGCCAGCAGCCAAGACCGGGGGGAGGGGGAGCAGTACTTC. Its translation: CASSQDRGEGEQYF. The chain recombines TRBV4-3 with TRBJ2-7; TRBD2 matches 7 bases. The CDR3 has 14 amino acids. Germline V gives CDR1 LGHNA, CDR2 YSLEER. The V gene end was trimmed by 0 bases and the J gene end by 7 bases; junction bases not matched to a gene: 6.

This chain links TRBV19 with TRBJ2-7, with 10 bases that match TRBD1. CDR1 and CDR2 (germline): LNHDA, SQIVND (reference sequence). The V and J ends lost 9 bases and 6 bases, in that order; junction bases with no gene match: 5. There are 12 residues in the CDR3. CDR3 nucleotides: TGTGCCAGCAGGGGACAGGGGCCCGAGCAGTACTTC. This encodes CASRGQGPEQYF.

This clone was seen a single time. The V gene is TRBV7-2, the J gene TRBJ1-1; D might be TRBD1 (5 bases). The CDR3 runs 13 residues. CDR1 is SGHTA and CDR2 is FQGNSA in the germline V gene. The ends were cut back, 4 bases at V and 1 base at J, with 7 bases in the middle. The CDR3 DNA is TGTGCCAGCAGCTGGGGGGGGAACACTGAAGCTTTCTTT. Amino acids: CASSWGGNTEAFF.

In DNA form, the CDR3 reads TGTGCCAGCAGTCGTAGGTTGGACGAGCAGTACTTC. Its protein product is CASSRRLDEQYF. The rearrangement uses TRBV6-6 and TRBJ2-7; D ambiguous. V was trimmed by 5 bases and J by 5 bases, leaving 10 bases between them. Germline V lookup: CDR1 MNHNY, CDR2 SVGAGI (reference sequence). The CDR3 totals 12 residues.

CDR3 nucleotide sequence: TGTGCCAGCACCCACGGACAGGAAAGGGGCTATGGCTACACCTTC. It specifies CASTHGQERGYGYTF. The chain has TRBV9 and TRBJ1-2, with TRBD1 matching 7 bases. V was clipped by 6 bases and J by 4 bases; unmatched bases: 12. CDR3 size: 15 residues. Germline lookup yields CDR1 SGDLS and CDR2 YYNGEE.

The V gene is TRBV5-1, the J gene TRBJ2-7, with TRBD2 as a possible D gene (5 bases). Trimming cost V 5 bases and J 4 bases, with 19 bases left between them. In germline, CDR1 is SGHRS, CDR2 YFSETQ. This CDR3 contains 15 residues. The CDR3 loop reads CASRWAGMGAYEQYF. The CDR3 bases are TGCGCCAGCAGATGGGCCGGGATGGGAGCGTACGAGCAGTACTTC.

Only a few counts were recorded for this clone. V and J are TRBV6-5 and TRBJ1-4; 7 bases align to TRBD1. The length of the CDR3 is 15 residues. Germline V CDR1 and CDR2: MNHEY, SVGAGI. J was trimmed by 8 bases and V by 2 bases; bases with no gene match: 8. CDR3 coding DNA: TGTGCCAGCAGTTACGGGGATAGGGGGCGGGAAAAACTGTTTTTT. Translating gives CASSYGDRGREKLFF.

The CDR3 region is CASSRGSQETQYF. The DNA of the CDR3 is TGTGCCAGCTCACGGGGGAGCCAAGAGACCCAGTACTTC. This chain links TRBV18 with TRBJ2-5; D tentatively reads TRBD1 or TRBD2 (5 bases each). Germline CDR1 and CDR2: KGHSH and LQKENI. The V end lost 4 bases, the J end lost 1 base, and 7 bases lay between the germline ends. This CDR3 comprises 13 residues.

J is TRBJ2-1 and V is TRBV7-2, with 11 bases lining up with TRBD2. The CDR3 sequence is 15 residues long. The ends lost 2 bases at V and 4 bases at J; junction bases unmatched: 1. Germline V gene data show CDR1 as SGHTA and CDR2 as FQGNSA. CDR3 in amino acids: CASSLTSGGYNEQFF. In DNA form, the CDR3 reads TGTGCCAGCAGCTTAACTAGCGGGGGTTACAATGAGCAGTTCTTC.

This chain uses TRBV18 with TRBJ1-4; D ambiguous. Germline-derived CDR1 and CDR2 are KGHSH and LQKENI. V was clipped by 3 bases and J by 8 bases, with 10 bases between them. This CDR3 has 13 amino acids. Here the CDR3 reads CASSPNLEEKLFF. CDR3 in DNA: TGTGCCAGCTCACCTAATTTAGAGGAAAAACTGTTTTTT.